The present entry profiles one T cell receptor (beta chain) with its context. The sample originates from a study of blood T cell repertoires in COVID-19. About the study: Italy, Spain and the United States were the sources of the convalescent and acute COVID-19 samples. The cDNA or gDNA used as material had been derived from T cells, B-cell-depleted T cells, or PBMCs.

Original analysis: Reference gene primer amplification in the assay estimated nucleated cell counts. Some clones are missing from TCRdb's copy, which holds only in-frame ones; the method was immunoSEQ multiplex PCR. The V and J calls and clone size are taken from that table; D and trimming were inferred from the DNA. The data show approximately 63,000 clones, with around 85% seen just once and less than 6% held by the top ten. Germline assignment: CDR1 LGHNT and CDR2 FRNRAP. This CDR3 is built from 14 residues. V lost 5 bases, J lost 9 bases, and 14 bases lay in between. The rearrangement uses TRBV12-5 and TRBJ1-6, with D possibly being TRBD1 (6 bases). The TCR was taken from a woman aged 70-85 years with acute or convalescent COVID-19. The sample comprised peripheral blood. CDR3 nucleotide sequence: TGTGCTAGTGGTACCGACAGGAGCGCTTCACCCCTCCACTTT. The encoded protein is CASGTDRSASPLHF. The full variable domain, its missing parts supplied by reference TRBV12-5 and TRBJ1-6, is DARVTQTPRHKVTEMGQEVTMRCQPILGHNTVFWYRQTMMQGLELLAYFRNRAPLDDSGMPKDRFSAEMPDATLATLKIQPSEPRDSAVYFCASGTDRSASPLHFGNGTRLTVT.